Listed below are T cell receptor beta chains from one sample, sequenced in a study of cytomegalovirus exposure and HLA in healthy donors. The protocol was immunoSEQ multiplex PCR, while the TCRdb copy is restricted to in-frame clones and leaves out a portion. The data contain nearly 110,000 clones, 60% to 80% of them singletons. The sequenced sample was PBMCs. The source of these receptors is a boy aged 5-17 years in good health and CMV-seronegative. CDR3s include the opening cysteine and the closing phenylalanine or tryptophan. A D gene is named only where the DNA matches it firmly. Expanded clones are given a class, and other clones once, few, many or no size at all.

TRBD2,TRBJ2-7,TRBV28,NA,CASSSSTSGRRYEQYF,TGTGCCAGCAGTTCATCTACTAGCGGGAGAAGGTACGAGCAGTACTTC
TRBD1,TRBJ1-2,TRBV5-4,NA,CASYGTGVANYGYTF,TGTGCCAGCTACGGGACAGGGGTAGCTAACTATGGCTACACCTTC
NA,TRBJ2-1,TRBV9,NA,CASSVGSSPYLVNEQFF,TGTGCCAGCAGCGTAGGTAGTTCCCCCTACCTGGTCAATGAGCAGTTCTTC
NA,TRBJ1-1,TRBV7-3,NA,CASSLTWQGEAFF,TGTGCCAGCAGCTTAACCTGGCAGGGGGAAGCTTTCTTT
TRBD1,TRBJ1-2,TRBV28,NA,CASSSGQGAYGYTF,TGTGCCAGCAGTTCAGGACAGGGGGCCTATGGCTACACCTTC
NA,TRBJ1-1,TRBV10-1,NA,CASVVKGEELEAFF,TGCGCCAGCGTAGTGAAGGGGGAAGAGCTTGAAGCTTTCTTT
NA,TRBJ1-1,TRBV9,few,CASSLGGQTEAFF,TGTGCCAGCAGCTTGGGAGGGCAAACTGAAGCTTTCTTT
TRBD1,TRBJ1-1,TRBV7-9,NA,CASSPRDRNTEAFF,TGTGCCAGCAGCCCGAGGGACAGGAACACTGAAGCTTTCTTT
TRBD1,TRBJ1-1,TRBV9,NA,CASSVTPAGGRAEAFF,TGTGCCAGCAGCGTAACCCCGGCAGGGGGCAGGGCTGAAGCTTTCTTT
TRBD1,TRBJ1-1,TRBV7-9,NA,CASSLGQGVNTEAFF,TGTGCCAGCAGCTTAGGCCAGGGGGTCAACACTGAAGCTTTCTTT
TRBD2,TRBJ2-3,TRBV4-1,few,CASSQDPQAGGRADTQYF,TGCGCCAGCAGCCAAGATCCTCAAGCGGGGGGGCGTGCAGATACGCAGTATTTT
NA,TRBJ1-1,TRBV6-5,NA,CASSQGTEAFF,TGTGCCAGCAGTCAGGGGACTGAAGCTTTCTTT
NA,TRBJ2-2,TRBV30,once,CAWNAGLGTGELFF,TGTGCCTGGAACGCTGGACTGGGCACCGGGGAGCTGTTTTTT
TRBD1,TRBJ1-1,TRBV11-3,NA,CASSLGTGEAFF,TGTGCCAGCAGCTTAGGGACAGGTGAAGCTTTCTTT
NA,TRBJ1-1,TRBV6-5,few,CASRRFLSTEAFF,TGTGCCAGCAGGCGTTTTCTCTCGACTGAAGCTTTCTTT
NA,TRBJ2-6,TRBV29-1,NA,CSVVGSGANVLTF,TGCAGCGTTGTCGGCTCTGGGGCCAACGTCCTGACTTTC
TRBD1,TRBJ2-1,TRBV15,NA,CATSTGQLGNEQFF,TGTGCCACCAGCACGGGACAGCTCGGGAATGAGCAGTTCTTC
NA,TRBJ1-5,TRBV2,NA,CASSYRVNNQPQHF,TGTGCCAGCAGTTACAGGGTTAACAATCAGCCCCAGCATTTT
TRBD1,TRBJ2-7,TRBV6-5,NA,CASRYRTGGYEQYF,TGTGCCAGCAGATATAGGACAGGGGGCTACGAGCAGTACTTC
NA,TRBJ1-6,TRBV6-1,few,CASSEQGNSPLHF,TGTGCCAGCAGTGAACAGGGTAATTCACCCCTCCACTTT
TRBD1,TRBJ1-2,TRBV6-5,NA,CASALRDRLYGYTF,TGTGCCAGCGCCCTCCGGGACAGACTATATGGCTACACCTTC
NA,TRBJ2-7,TRBV28,NA,CASTRRNRYEQYF,TGTGCCAGCACCCGGAGGAATCGCTACGAGCAGTACTTC
TRBD1,TRBJ1-2,TRBV9,NA,CASSVADRVYGYTF,TGTGCCAGCAGCGTAGCGGACAGGGTCTATGGCTACACCTTC
TRBD2,TRBJ2-1,TRBV28,NA,CASSRPGLAGFEQFF,TGTGCCAGCAGCCGACCGGGACTAGCGGGGTTTGAGCAGTTCTTC
NA,TRBJ2-3,TRBV28,NA,CASRDRQGLDTQYF,TGTGCCAGCAGGGATCGGCAGGGATTAGATACGCAGTATTTT
NA,TRBJ1-3,TRBV19,NA,CASHWTSPISGNTIYF,TGTGCCAGTCATTGGACAAGCCCAATCTCTGGAAACACCATATATTTT
TRBD1,TRBJ1-2,TRBV29-1,NA,CSVRDRGNYGYTF,TGCAGCGTTAGGGACAGGGGTAACTATGGCTACACCTTC
TRBD2,TRBJ2-2,TRBV11-1,once,CASSLVIAGGPITGELFF,TGTGCCAGCAGCTTAGTTATAGCGGGGGGGCCGATCACCGGGGAGCTGTTTTTT
NA,TRBJ1-2,TRBV6-1,NA,CASRLKQGPGYTF,TGTGCCAGCAGATTAAAACAGGGTCCTGGCTACACCTTC